Listed here are 13 T cell receptor beta chains from one sample, sequenced in a study of CD8 T cells in Susac syndrome. With random hexamers, about 0.5 to 1 ug RNA was reverse transcribed. TCRdb independently ran MiXCR on the immunoSEQ multiplex PCR reads; one entry per CDR3 protein. The sample holds roughly 80,000 distinct CDR3 sequences, around 94% seen once. Sequencing used CD8+ T cells from PBMCs. The receptors were sampled from a human donor in good health.

The chain couples TRBV2 to TRBJ2-3; tentative D call: TRBD1 (5 bases). CDR1 and CDR2 from the germline V gene are SNHLY and FYNNEI. The V end was cut by 11 bases, the J end by 4 bases, with 22 bases between. The CDR3 runs to 15 residues. CDR3 in amino acids: CAGSGAGLNPDTQYF. For the CDR3, the DNA is TGTGCCGGGTCTGGGGCAGGGCTAAATCCAGATACGCAGTATTTT.

The chain recombines TRBV15 with TRBJ1-1; D is unclear. V shed 3 bases and J shed 1 base, with 3 bases lying between them. Germline assignment: CDR1 LNHNV and CDR2 YYDKDF (reference sequence). This CDR3 has 12 residues. The CDR3 sequence: CATSRENTEAFF. Written as DNA, the CDR3 is TGTGCCACCAGCAGGGAGAACACTGAAGCTTTCTTT.

The V gene is TRBV9, the J gene TRBJ2-7; no definite D call. V lost 0 bases to trimming and J lost 4 bases, with 8 bases between them. The germline gives CDR1 SGDLS, CDR2 YYNGEE. The CDR3 is 13 residues long. The CDR3 DNA sequence: TGTGCCAGCAGCGTAGGAGATCGATACGAGCAGTACTTC. It specifies CASSVGDRYEQYF.

The rearrangement links TRBV7-9 to TRBJ1-4, with 7 bases matching TRBD1. With 11 bases clipped from V and 8 bases from J, the junction kept 17 bases outside the gene matches. CDR3 length equals 15 residues. Per the germline V gene, CDR1 is SEHNR and CDR2 is FQNEAQ (reference sequence). CDR3 DNA: TGTGCCGCTACGAACTCGGGACAGTCTAGGGAAAAACTGTTTTTT. The encoded protein is CAATNSGQSREKLFF. Looking up the rest from reference TRBV7-9 and TRBJ1-4 gives the full variable domain: DTGVSQNPRHKITKRGQNVTFRCDPISEHNRLYWYRQTLGQGPEFLTYFQNEAQLEKSRLLSDRFSAERPKGSFSTLEIQRTEQGDSAMYLCAATNSGQSREKLFFGSGTQLSVL.

Turning to this clonotype: A read error may account for a junction end that differs from germline. This sequence joins TRBV7-9 and TRBJ2-3; D is ambiguous. This CDR3 has 11 residues. Germline V gives CDR1 SEHNR, CDR2 FQNEAQ (reference sequence). CDR3 sequence (DNA): TGTGCCAGCAGCCCGCTCGGGTATATCATGTTT. Its protein is CASSPLGYIMF.

The rearrangement links TRBV19 to TRBJ2-1, with 11 bases fitting TRBD1. This CDR3 spans 15 amino acids. Germline CDR1 is LNHDA and CDR2 is SQIVND (reference sequence). Trimming cost V 5 bases and J 6 bases; bases outside gene matches: 6. The CDR3 is CASSLDRGLSNEQFF. The CDR3 DNA follows: TGTGCCAGTAGTTTGGACAGGGGGCTTAGCAATGAGCAGTTCTTC.

The gene calls are TRBV9 and TRBJ1-5; D is perhaps TRBD1 (5 bases). V was clipped by 4 bases and J by 6 bases, with 14 bases between them. The V gene's germline CDR1 is SGDLS and CDR2 YYNGEE. This CDR3 is built from 14 residues. The CDR3: CASSPWQGGQPQHF. CDR3 in DNA: TGTGCCAGCAGCCCATGGCAGGGCGGTCAGCCCCAGCATTTT.

J is TRBJ2-2 and V is TRBV28; 8 nucleotides agree with TRBD2. This CDR3 contains 15 residues. The V gene's germline CDR1 is MDHEN and CDR2 SYDVKM. The V and J ends lost 7 bases and 3 bases, in that order; junction bases with no gene match: 7. For the CDR3, the DNA is TGTGCCAGCACCGTCGGGGGGGTCGACACCGGGGAGCTGTTTTTT. This codes for CASTVGGVDTGELFF. Complete variable domain (other parts from reference TRBV28 and TRBJ2-2): DVKVTQSSRYLVKRTGEKVFLECVQDMDHENMFWYRQDPGLGLRLIYFSYDVKMKEKGDIPEGYSVSREKKERFSLILESASTNQTSMYLCASTVGGVDTGELFFGEGSRLTVL.

A single count supports this clonotype. The chain has TRBV7-9 and TRBJ2-7; D tentatively reads TRBD1 or TRBD2 (5 bases each). The CDR3 totals 14 residues. V lost 4 bases and J lost 2, with 12 bases in between. CDR1 is SEHNR, CDR2 FQNEAQ, per germline (reference sequence). CDR3 protein: CASSSGTRTYEQYF. The CDR3 DNA is TGTGCCAGCAGCTCCGGGACCCGGACCTACGAGCAGTACTTC.

The chain links TRBV25-1 to TRBJ2-5, with D unresolved. The CDR3 runs 15 residues. Deletions cut 0 bases from V and 1 base from J, with 9 bases between. Germline loops: CDR1 MGHDK, CDR2 SYGVNS. CDR3 region: CASSEYPDPQETQYF. For the CDR3, the DNA is TGTGCCAGCAGTGAATACCCGGACCCCCAAGAGACCCAGTACTTC.

The rearrangement links TRBV27 to TRBJ2-1; 11 bases fit TRBD2. The length of the CDR3 is 14 residues. J lost 7 bases, V lost 5 bases, and 4 bases had no gene match. Looked up from germline, CDR1 is MNHEY and CDR2 is SMNVEV (reference sequence). The CDR3 sequence: CASSPRLAGNEQFF. The CDR3 bases are TGTGCCAGCAGTCCCCGACTAGCGGGGAATGAGCAGTTCTTC.

J is TRBJ1-1 and V is TRBV6-5, with 7 bases identical to TRBD1. The J segment lost 1 base and the V segment lost 2 bases, leaving 4 bases of the junction unmatched. The CDR3 totals 15 residues. Germline V gene data show CDR1 as MNHEY and CDR2 as SVGAGI. As DNA, the CDR3 is TGTGCCAGCAGTTACCCAGGGGGTGGGAACACTGAAGCTTTCTTT. Translating gives CASSYPGGGNTEAFF.

The chain joins TRBV7-3 to TRBJ2-1; 12 nucleotides agree with TRBD2. V shed 5 bases and J 4 bases; nucleotides not matched to a gene: 3. The germline V gene encodes CDR1 SGHTA and CDR2 FQGTGA. The CDR3 runs to 15 residues. The DNA for the CDR3 is TGTGCCAGCAGCCCCCTAGCGGGAGGGTACAATGAGCAGTTCTTC. The encoded protein is CASSPLAGGYNEQFF.